This TCR beta chain was sequenced for a study of blood T cell repertoires in COVID-19. For the study at large: Nucleic acid was either cDNA or gDNA, and it came from T cells, B-cell-depleted T cells, or PBMCs.

Methods used by the authors: The assay estimated nucleated cells by amplifying reference gene primers. TCRdb's copy holds only in-frame clones and misses some; the assay was immunoSEQ multiplex PCR. For V, J and clone size, that table is used; D and trimming come from the DNA. The table lists fewer than 300,000 clones, about 87% of them singletons. Germline CDR1 is MDHEN and CDR2 is SYDVKM. Trimming took 6 bases from V and 5 from J; bases not matched to a gene: 15. This CDR3 is 17 amino acids long. Sequencing was carried out using peripheral blood. The clonotype originates from a woman in her forties or fifties with acute or convalescent COVID-19. This chain joins TRBV28 and TRBJ2-2; 7 bases line up with TRBD1. Here the CDR3 reads CASSLTGKGAFTGELFF. The CDR3 DNA follows: TGTGCCAGCAGCTTGACAGGGAAAGGCGCTTTTACCGGGGAGCTGTTTTTT. Full variable domain (remainder filled in from reference TRBV28 and TRBJ2-2): DVKVTQSSRYLVKRTGEKVFLECVQDMDHENMFWYRQDPGLGLRLIYFSYDVKMKEKGDIPEGYSVSREKKERFSLILESASTNQTSMYLCASSLTGKGAFTGELFFGEGSRLTVL.